The 20 T cell receptor beta chains below were found in one sample sequenced in a study of blood T cell repertoires in COVID-19. Generated by immunoSEQ multiplex PCR, the TCRdb table keeps only in-frame clones and is missing some. The table lists approximately 300,000 clones, approximately 92% of them singletons. The sequencing input was peripheral blood. The receptors derive from a young woman with COVID-19, enrolled during active disease.

The chain links TRBV2 to TRBJ2-7, with TRBD1 matching over 10 bases. Germline values: CDR1 SNHLY, CDR2 FYNNEI. The CDR3 is 14 amino acids. The V segment lost 4 bases and the J segment 3 bases; nucleotides outside the gene matches: 3. The CDR3 sequence is CASSAGQGDYEQYF. In nucleotides, the CDR3 is TGTGCCAGCAGTGCTGGACAGGGGGACTACGAGCAGTACTTC.

This chain joins TRBV11-2 and TRBJ1-3; D not certain. Deletions cut 6 bases from V and 0 bases from J, with 12 bases between. There are 15 residues in the CDR3. Germline lookup yields CDR1 SGHAT and CDR2 FQNNGV. The CDR3 DNA follows: TGTGCCAGCAGAGCTGTCCGGAGCTCTGGAAACACCATATATTTT. It yields the protein CASRAVRSSGNTIYF.

CDR3 bases: TGTGCCAGCAGCTCTTCGCACTCTCAGTACTTC. Its protein is CASSSSHSQYF. V is TRBV7-9 and J is TRBJ2-7; D uncertain. Germline loops: CDR1 SEHNR, CDR2 FQNEAQ (reference sequence). V lost 4 bases and J 10 bases, leaving 11 bases between the germline ends. The CDR3 is 11 residues long.

CDR3 region: CASSQDEDRASDTGELFF. DNA for the CDR3: TGCGCCAGCAGCCAAGATGAGGACAGGGCTTCGGACACCGGGGAGCTGTTTTTT. The chain is built from TRBV4-3 and TRBJ2-2; 8 bases agree with TRBD1. CDR1 LGHNA and CDR2 YSLEER come from the germline V gene. With 0 bases clipped from V and 3 bases from J, the junction kept 9 bases outside the gene matches. This CDR3 has 18 residues.

A single count supports this clone. This chain uses TRBV3-1 (or the pseudogene TRBV3-2) with TRBJ2-5, with D possibly matching TRBD1 (8 bases). CDR1 LGHDT and CDR2 YNNKEL come from the germline V gene (reference sequence). V was clipped by 4 bases and J by 5 bases, with 17 bases between them. This CDR3 comprises 15 residues. CDR3 amino acids: CASSLLNRGGETQYF. The DNA of the CDR3 is TGTGCCAGCAGCCTGCTGAACAGGGGGGGGGAGACCCAGTACTTC.

The CDR3 protein is CSVPGNTEAFF. The CDR3 DNA sequence: TGCAGCGTTCCAGGGAACACTGAAGCTTTCTTT. V usage is TRBV20-1 and J usage is TRBJ1-1; D gene uncertain. The CDR3 covers 11 residues. CDR1 and CDR2 from the germline V gene are DFQATT and SNEGSKA (reference sequence).

This clone was seen more than once but under ten times. The V call is TRBV5-5, the J call TRBJ1-2, with D unresolved. With 2 bases removed from V and 1 base from J, the gap between germline ends came to 9 bases. The CDR3 spans 14 residues. Germline-derived CDR1 and CDR2 are SGHKS and YYEKEE (reference sequence). CDR3 sequence (DNA): TGTGCCAGCAGCTTTATGAGGGTTAACTATGGCTACACCTTC. Amino acids: CASSFMRVNYGYTF.

The table lists this clone with a count of one. This chain links TRBV13 with TRBJ1-1; possible D gene TRBD1, 5 bases. Per the germline V gene, CDR1 is PRHDT and CDR2 is FYEKMQ (reference sequence). The CDR3 runs 13 residues. Trimming took off 6 bases at V and 2 bases at J, with 10 bases between the two ends. CDR3 coding DNA: TGTGCCAGCAGACCGGACACCAACACTGAAGCTTTCTTT. Its protein product is CASRPDTNTEAFF. The whole variable domain, filled in from reference TRBV13 and TRBJ1-1, reads AAGVIQSPRHLIKEKRETATLKCYPIPRHDTVYWYQQGPGQDPQFLISFYEKMQSDKGSIPDRFSAQQFSDYHSELNMSSLELGDSALYFCASRPDTNTEAFFGQGTRLTVV.

V is TRBV14 and J is TRBJ1-5, with 8 nucleotides matching TRBD1. The germline V gene encodes CDR1 SGHDN and CDR2 FVKESK. J gave up 9 bases and V 5 bases, and 6 bases lay outside the gene matches. The CDR3 covers 13 residues. For the CDR3, the DNA is TGTGCCAGCAGCGCGACAGGGGCGGGGCCCCAGCATTTT. Encoded protein: CASSATGAGPQHF.

This clone was counted only a few times. The J gene is TRBJ1-2, the V gene TRBV4-1; D may be TRBD1 (5 bases). V lost 2 bases to trimming and J lost 0 bases, with 10 bases between them. The germline gives CDR1 MGHRA, CDR2 YSYEKL. This CDR3 region has 15 residues. CDR3 region: CASSQFLTANYGYTF. The CDR3 DNA reads as TGCGCCAGCAGCCAATTCTTGACAGCTAACTATGGCTACACCTTC.

The rearrangement joins TRBV19 to TRBJ2-3; 7 bases align to TRBD2. The CDR3 runs to 16 residues. Germline values: CDR1 LNHDA, CDR2 SQIVND (reference sequence). J was trimmed by 0 bases and V by 5 bases; bases with no gene match: 8. The CDR3 nucleotides read TGTGCCAGTAGTCCCCAGGGCGGGAGCAGCACAGATACGCAGTATTTT. Translated: CASSPQGGSSTDTQYF.

The J gene is TRBJ2-1, the V gene TRBV28; TRBD2 matches 13 bases. Germline assignment: CDR1 MDHEN and CDR2 SYDVKM. CDR3 length equals 17 residues. The J segment lost 7 bases and the V segment lost 3 bases, leaving 9 bases of the junction unmatched. CDR3 nucleotides: TGTGCCAGCAGTTTCTATGGACTAGCGGGAGAATTTAATGAGCAGTTCTTC. The encoded protein is CASSFYGLAGEFNEQFF. Complete variable domain (other parts from reference TRBV28 and TRBJ2-1): DVKVTQSSRYLVKRTGEKVFLECVQDMDHENMFWYRQDPGLGLRLIYFSYDVKMKEKGDIPEGYSVSREKKERFSLILESASTNQTSMYLCASSFYGLAGEFNEQFFGPGTRLTVL.

The rearrangement links TRBV7-3 to TRBJ2-1, with a possible D match to TRBD1 (5 bases). Per the germline V gene, CDR1 is SGHTA and CDR2 is FQGTGA. This CDR3 has 13 amino acids. Trimming took off 2 bases at V and 5 bases at J, with 7 bases between the two ends. CDR3 nucleotides: TGTGCCAGCAGCTTAGGGGCGGACAATGAGCAGTTCTTC. Translated: CASSLGADNEQFF. The complete variable domain, with remaining parts taken from reference TRBV7-3 and TRBJ2-1, reads GAGVSQTPSNKVTEKGKYVELRCDPISGHTALYWYRQSLGQGPEFLIYFQGTGAADDSGLPNDRFFAVRPEGSVSTLKIQRTERGDSAVYLCASSLGADNEQFFGPGTRLTVL.

The CDR3 nucleotides are TGCGCCAGCAGCATCTTCGGTTCGGCTAGTAGGACAGATACGCAGTATTTT. Translating it yields CASSIFGSASRTDTQYF. The V and J genes are TRBV5-1 and TRBJ2-3, with D unclear. V was pared by 4 bases and J by 3 bases, with 21 bases between. The V gene's germline CDR1 is SGHRS and CDR2 YFSETQ. The CDR3 totals 17 residues.

The chain joins TRBV19 to TRBJ2-7; D is undetermined. Germline V gene lookup returns CDR1 LNHDA and CDR2 SQIVND (reference sequence). V was clipped by 7 bases and J by 0 bases, with 13 bases between them. This CDR3 comprises 14 residues. The DNA for the CDR3 is TGTGCCAGTAATGAAGAGATAAGCTCCTACGAGCAGTACTTC. Protein: CASNEEISSYEQYF.

The chain is built from TRBV4-1 and TRBJ1-5; D remains ambiguous. The CDR3 runs to 17 residues. The V and J ends lost 0 bases and 0 bases respectively, with 12 bases between them. Per germline, CDR1 MGHRA and CDR2 YSYEKL. This CDR3 is CASSQDLRRYSNQPQHF. CDR3 in DNA: TGCGCCAGCAGCCAAGATCTTCGCAGATATAGCAATCAGCCCCAGCATTTT.

The gene calls are TRBV30 and TRBJ1-6; D not resolved. Deletions cut 3 bases from V and 9 bases from J, with 6 bases between. Germline V CDR1 and CDR2: GTSNPN, SVGIG (reference sequence). The CDR3 sequence is 11 residues long. CDR3 sequence: CAWRVSSPLHF. The CDR3 DNA is TGTGCCTGGAGAGTGAGTTCACCCCTCCACTTT.

On this clone: At one boundary the junction diverges from the germline segment, which might be a read error. The CDR3 sequence: CAWSVAGNIEAFF. CDR3 bases: TGTGCCTGGAGTGTGGCAGGGAACATTGAAGCTTTCTTT. The chain employs TRBV30 and TRBJ1-1, with D perhaps matching TRBD1 (5 bases). The CDR3 is 13 residues long. Germline loops: CDR1 GTSNPN, CDR2 SVGIG (reference sequence).

The V call is TRBV9, the J call TRBJ2-6, with TRBD1 identical over 9 bases. This CDR3 is built from 17 residues. Germline lookup yields CDR1 SGDLS and CDR2 YYNGEE. J gave up 2 bases and V 0 bases, and 3 bases lay outside the gene matches. DNA of the CDR3: TGTGCCAGCAGCGTAGCTAGGGACAGGGCTGGGGCCAACGTCCTGACTTTC. It encodes CASSVARDRAGANVLTF.

Of note for this clone: Other DNA sequences in this specimen translate into the identical CDR3. The chain joins TRBV29-1 to TRBJ1-1; 10 nucleotides match TRBD1. From germline, CDR1 is SQVTM and CDR2 ANQGSEA. The CDR3 consists of 12 residues. Here the CDR3 DNA reads TGCATGGGACAGGGGACGAACACTGAAGCTTTCTTT. Residues: CMGQGTNTEAFF.